The 25 T cell receptor beta chains reported below all come from one sample, sequenced in a study of blood T cell repertoires in COVID-19. Produced via immunoSEQ multiplex PCR; TCRdb's table is partial and in-frame only. The profile shows around 200,000 clones, about 83% of them singletons. The sequenced sample consisted of peripheral blood. The receptors here all came from a man aged 18-30 years with active or convalescent COVID-19.

DNA for the CDR3: TGTGCCAGCAGCCCGACAGGGAGCTCCTACAATGAGCAGTTCTTC. It yields the protein CASSPTGSSYNEQFF. The chain uses TRBV5-4 and TRBJ2-1; 7 nucleotides align to TRBD1. This CDR3 has 15 amino acids. V shed 4 bases, J shed 0 bases, and the junction held 4 bases outside the gene matches. Germline-derived CDR1 and CDR2 are SGHNT and YYREEE (reference sequence).

This sequence joins TRBV11-3 and TRBJ1-1; D gene unclear. This CDR3 has 13 amino acids. Germline CDR1 is SGHNT and CDR2 is YENEEA. The V and J ends lost 4 bases and 3 bases respectively, with 9 bases between them. The CDR3 bases are TGTGCCAGCAGCTGGGCAGTCGACACTGAAGCTTTCTTT. This codes for CASSWAVDTEAFF.

This chain joins TRBV28 and TRBJ1-5; no firm D call. This CDR3 has 15 amino acids. Germline lookup yields CDR1 MDHEN and CDR2 SYDVKM. V was pared by 2 bases and J by 4 bases, with 12 bases between. The CDR3: CASSLGGWKNQPQHF. The CDR3 DNA reads TGTGCCAGCAGTTTAGGAGGGTGGAAGAATCAGCCCCAGCATTTT.

The V gene is TRBV15, the J gene TRBJ1-3, with TRBD1 matching over 7 bases. Germline values: CDR1 LNHNV, CDR2 YYDKDF (reference sequence). This CDR3 has 16 amino acids. The V and J ends lost 1 base and 4 bases, in that order; junction bases with no gene match: 7. The CDR3 spells CATSRGIGTAGNTIYF. In nucleotides, the CDR3 is TGTGCCACCAGCAGAGGGATAGGGACAGCGGGAAACACCATATATTTT.

This chain connects TRBV29-1 to TRBJ1-5; D call uncertain. V was clipped by 0 bases and J by 0 bases, with 6 bases between them. CDR3 length: 14 residues. The V gene's germline CDR1 is SQVTM and CDR2 ANQGSEA. The CDR3 sequence: CSVEDQHSNQPQHF. The CDR3 DNA is TGCAGCGTTGAAGATCAACATAGCAATCAGCCCCAGCATTTT. Full variable domain (remainder filled in from reference TRBV29-1 and TRBJ1-5): SAVISQKPSRDICQRGTSLTIQCQVDSQVTMMFWYRQQPGQSLTLIATANQGSEATYESGFVIDKFPISRPNLTFSTLTVSNMSPEDSSIYLCSVEDQHSNQPQHFGDGTRLSIL.

The chain carries TRBV24-1 and TRBJ2-2, with TRBD1 matching 8 bases. The CDR3 has 15 residues. V was clipped by 6 bases and J by 3 bases; unmatched bases: 5. Per the germline V gene, CDR1 is KGHDR and CDR2 is SFDVKD. The CDR3 region is CATSKGQVYTGELFF. CDR3 DNA: TGTGCCACCAGTAAGGGACAGGTTTACACCGGGGAGCTGTTTTTT.

The rearrangement links TRBV6-6 to TRBJ2-1, with TRBD2 identical over 9 bases. The CDR3 is 15 residues long. The V segment lost 4 bases and the J segment 4 bases; nucleotides outside the gene matches: 5. CDR1 is MNHNY and CDR2 is SVGAGI in the germline V gene (reference sequence). The CDR3 reads CASSSSSGIYNEQFF. The DNA for the CDR3 is TGTGCCAGCAGTTCCTCTAGCGGGATTTACAATGAGCAGTTCTTC.

CDR3 in DNA: TGTGCCAGCAGCTTATCGACAGGTTTGAACACTGAAGCTTTCTTT. This encodes CASSLSTGLNTEAFF. The chain has TRBV7-9 and TRBJ1-1; perhaps TRBD1 as D (6 bases). Per the germline V gene, CDR1 is SEHNR and CDR2 is FQNEAQ (reference sequence). This CDR3 is built from 15 residues. Trimming took 2 bases from V and 0 from J, leaving 10 bases between them.

The chain carries TRBV24-1 and TRBJ1-1, with D perhaps TRBD1 (5 bases). Trimming left V 2 bases short and J 8 bases short, with 14 bases between. In germline, CDR1 is KGHDR, CDR2 SFDVKD. This CDR3 is built from 14 residues. CDR3 DNA: TGTGCCACCAGTGATTCCGGGGGGAGCTCCGAAGCTTTCTTT. It specifies CATSDSGGSSEAFF.

This chain joins TRBV19 and TRBJ1-5; D might be TRBD1 (5 bases). The CDR3 is made up of 18 amino acids. Germline-derived CDR1 and CDR2 are LNHDA and SQIVND (reference sequence). V was clipped by 5 bases and J by 1 base, with 21 bases between them. The CDR3 loop is CASSAGVTPPGSNQPQHF. The CDR3 DNA follows: TGTGCCAGTAGTGCGGGGGTTACCCCCCCCGGGAGCAATCAGCCCCAGCATTTT.

CDR3 nucleotide sequence: TGTGCCAGTGGGGGATGGACAGCTAACTATGGCTACACCTTC. Protein sequence: CASGGWTANYGYTF. The rearrangement joins TRBV2 to TRBJ1-2; a weak D match, TRBD1 (6 bases). The germline gives CDR1 SNHLY, CDR2 FYNNEI. The CDR3 sequence is 14 residues long. Trimming removed 9 bases at V and 0 bases at J, with 14 bases between.

The chain is built from TRBV7-9 and TRBJ2-7; D might be TRBD2 (5 bases). Trimming cost V 7 bases and J 2 bases, with 15 bases left between them. The CDR3 is 14 residues long. Germline values: CDR1 SEHNR, CDR2 FQNEAQ (reference sequence). In nucleotides, the CDR3 is TGTGCCAGCACCCCACTAGTACCGCCCTACGAGCAGTACTTC. Residues: CASTPLVPPYEQYF.

V gene TRBV7-2 combines with J gene TRBJ2-2; D uncertain. This CDR3 is 14 amino acids long. Trimming removed 2 bases from V and 9 bases from J, with 13 bases in between. Germline-derived CDR1 and CDR2 are SGHTA and FQGNSA. The CDR3 spells CASSLIARGRELFF. The DNA of the CDR3 is TGTGCCAGCAGCTTAATAGCAAGAGGAAGGGAGCTGTTTTTT.

The V gene is TRBV27, the J gene TRBJ1-5; D perhaps matches TRBD1 (6 bases). Germline CDR1 MNHEY, CDR2 SMNVEV (reference sequence). This CDR3 has 16 amino acids. The ends were cut back, 2 bases at V and 0 bases at J, with 11 bases in the middle. The CDR3 coding sequence is TGTGCCAGCAGTTTAACGGGACACCCTAGCAATCAGCCCCAGCATTTT. Its translation is CASSLTGHPSNQPQHF.

This rearrangement joins TRBV13 to TRBJ2-5; 7 bases are a match to TRBD1. Trimming removed 3 bases from V and 4 bases from J; junction bases left unmatched: 5. The CDR3 has 14 residues. Looked up from germline, CDR1 is PRHDT and CDR2 is FYEKMQ (reference sequence). The CDR3 spells CASSFTTGTETQYF. In DNA form, the CDR3 reads TGTGCCAGCAGCTTTACGACAGGGACAGAGACCCAGTACTTC.

There are a few counts of this clone. In DNA, the CDR3 is TGTGCCAGCAGCTTGCGGGAGCGGGGGAATGAAAAACTGTTTTTT. Protein: CASSLRERGNEKLFF. The V gene is TRBV5-4, the J gene TRBJ1-4, with D tentatively TRBD1 (5 bases). V lost 1 base, J lost 5 bases, and 12 bases lay in between. CDR1 is SGHNT and CDR2 is YYREEE in the germline V gene (reference sequence). The CDR3 is 15 amino acids.

In its sample, this clone was seen many times. This chain uses TRBV4-1 with TRBJ1-1; D may be TRBD1 (6 bases). The V end lost 4 bases, the J end lost 7 bases, and 22 bases lay between the germline ends. Germline values: CDR1 MGHRA, CDR2 YSYEKL. The CDR3 is made up of 16 amino acids. CDR3 loop: CASSPFFTGQIDEAFF. For the CDR3, the DNA is TGCGCCAGCAGCCCATTTTTTACCGGACAGATAGATGAAGCTTTCTTT.

The gene calls are TRBV30 and TRBJ2-7; 7 bases align to TRBD1. Germline CDR1 reads GTSNPN; CDR2 reads SVGIG (reference sequence). V trimming: 4 bases; J trimming: 1 base; junction bases outside the gene matches: 4. The CDR3 is 13 residues long. CDR3 DNA: TGTGCCTGGAACAGGGGAGTGTCCTACGAGCAGTACTTC. This translates into CAWNRGVSYEQYF.

This clone was seen a few times. The V and J genes are TRBV24-1 and TRBJ1-2, with 7 bases fitting TRBD1. With 6 bases clipped from V and 2 bases from J, the junction kept 11 bases outside the gene matches. CDR1 is KGHDR and CDR2 is SFDVKD in the germline V gene. The length of the CDR3 is 16 residues. CDR3 sequence: CATSQTGQGVNYGYTF. The CDR3 bases are TGTGCCACCAGTCAAACGGGGCAGGGGGTAAACTATGGCTACACCTTC.

The gene calls are TRBV18 and TRBJ1-1; D is undetermined. Germline-derived CDR1 and CDR2 are KGHSH and LQKENI. This CDR3 has 13 amino acids. Between the trimmed V and J ends, which lost 3 bases and 0 bases, there was a span of 5 bases. The CDR3 bases are TGTGCCAGCTCACCGGCCATGAACACTGAAGCTTTCTTT. Translating it yields CASSPAMNTEAFF.

This chain links TRBV11-2 with TRBJ1-2; 7 bases agree with TRBD1. Germline V gene lookup returns CDR1 SGHAT and CDR2 FQNNGV. The CDR3 has 15 amino acids. Losses at the gene ends were 2 bases for V and 4 bases for J; bases not matched to a gene: 7. The CDR3 loop reads CASSLLPGGVYGYTF. DNA for the CDR3: TGTGCCAGCAGCTTACTCCCAGGGGGAGTCTATGGCTACACCTTC.

The chain joins TRBV5-6 to TRBJ1-1; no definite D call. This CDR3 has 13 amino acids. Germline V gene data show CDR1 as SGHDT and CDR2 as YYEEEE. Trimming shortened V by 4 bases and J by 0 bases, and 7 bases separated the two germline ends. The DNA for the CDR3 is TGTGCCAGCAGCCTTCTTATGAACACTGAAGCTTTCTTT. Translated, it gives CASSLLMNTEAFF.

The V gene is TRBV10-3, the J gene TRBJ2-3; D is perhaps TRBD2 (5 bases). Germline assignment: CDR1 ENHRY and CDR2 SYGVKD. V lost 4 bases and J lost 4, with 15 bases in between. There are 15 residues in the CDR3. The CDR3 sequence: CAISANLAEADTQYF. CDR3 DNA sequence: TGTGCCATCAGTGCAAATCTAGCCGAGGCAGATACGCAGTATTTT.

V and J are TRBV5-1 and TRBJ2-2; D possibly corresponds to TRBD2 (6 bases). CDR1 and CDR2 (germline): SGHRS, YFSETQ. The length of the CDR3 is 13 residues. V lost 5 bases and J 6 bases, leaving 11 bases between the germline ends. CDR3 bases: TGCGCCAGCAGGGAGGGAGACCCCGGGGAGCTGTTTTTT. Its translation: CASREGDPGELFF.

The V and J genes are TRBV12-3 or TRBV12-4 and TRBJ1-1; 8 nucleotides match TRBD1. The CDR3 runs to 13 residues. J gave up 5 bases and V 5 bases, and 4 bases lay outside the gene matches. This CDR3 is CASSPDRGTEAFF. The CDR3 DNA reads TGTGCCAGCAGTCCTGACAGGGGTACTGAAGCTTTCTTT.